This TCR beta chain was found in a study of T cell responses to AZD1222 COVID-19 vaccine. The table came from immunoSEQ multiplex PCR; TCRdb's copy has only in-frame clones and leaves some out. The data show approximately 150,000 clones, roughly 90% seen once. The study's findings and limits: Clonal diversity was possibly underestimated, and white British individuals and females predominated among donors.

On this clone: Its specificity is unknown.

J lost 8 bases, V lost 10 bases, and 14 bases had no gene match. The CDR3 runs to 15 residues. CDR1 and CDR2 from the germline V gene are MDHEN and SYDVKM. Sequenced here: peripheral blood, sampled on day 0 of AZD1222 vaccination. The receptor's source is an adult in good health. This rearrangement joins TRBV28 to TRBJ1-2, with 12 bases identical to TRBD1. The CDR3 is CAISNRDRGRRGYTF. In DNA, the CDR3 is TGTGCCATCTCGAACCGGGACAGGGGGCGACGGGGCTACACCTTC.